The T cell receptor beta chain described here comes from a study of cytomegalovirus exposure and HLA in healthy donors. Study summary: The use of the same platform for the 90 to 150 validation repertoires and the roughly 700 first-cohort repertoires was reported by a later analysis.

Germline-derived CDR1 and CDR2 are SGHVS and FQNEAQ. The CDR3 totals 15 residues. The V end was cut by 2 bases, the J end by 4 bases, with 14 bases between. The table lists this clone with a few counts. Data came from immunoSEQ multiplex PCR; TCRdb stores just in-frame clones and leaves some out. Of over 120,000 clones in the sample, about 88% are singletons; the top ten hold about 10%. The sequence derives from a woman aged 18-30 years in good health and CMV-seropositive. Sequencing was done on a sample of PBMCs. V usage is TRBV7-8 and J usage is TRBJ2-5, with D perhaps TRBD1 (5 bases). The CDR3 protein is CASSLLSGAPETQYF. CDR3 nucleotides: TGTGCCAGCAGCTTACTCTCTGGGGCCCCAGAGACCCAGTACTTC.